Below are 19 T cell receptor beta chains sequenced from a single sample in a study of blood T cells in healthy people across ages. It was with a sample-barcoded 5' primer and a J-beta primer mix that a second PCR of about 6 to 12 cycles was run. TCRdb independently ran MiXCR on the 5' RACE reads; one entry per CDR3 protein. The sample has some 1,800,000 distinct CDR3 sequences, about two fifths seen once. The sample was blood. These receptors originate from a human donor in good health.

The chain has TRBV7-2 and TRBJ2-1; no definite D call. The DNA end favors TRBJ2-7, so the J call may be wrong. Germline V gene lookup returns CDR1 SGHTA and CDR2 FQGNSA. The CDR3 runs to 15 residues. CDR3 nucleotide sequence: TGTGCCAGCAGCTTAGTTTGGGGATCCTACAATGAGCAGTACTTC. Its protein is CASSLVWGSYNEQYF.

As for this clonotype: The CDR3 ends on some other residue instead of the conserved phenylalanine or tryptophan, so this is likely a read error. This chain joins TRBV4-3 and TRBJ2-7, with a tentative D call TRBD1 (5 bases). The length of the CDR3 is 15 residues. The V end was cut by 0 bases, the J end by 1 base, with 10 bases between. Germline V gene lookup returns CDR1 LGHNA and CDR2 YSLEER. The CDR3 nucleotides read TGCGCCAGCAGCCAAGAGTGGGGCGGTTCCTACGAGCAGTACTCC. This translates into CASSQEWGGSYEQYS.

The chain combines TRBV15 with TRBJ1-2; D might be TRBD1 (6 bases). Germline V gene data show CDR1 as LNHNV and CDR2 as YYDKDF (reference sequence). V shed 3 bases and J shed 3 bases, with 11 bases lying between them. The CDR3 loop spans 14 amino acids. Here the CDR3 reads CATSRYRDDYGYTF. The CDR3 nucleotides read TGTGCCACCAGCAGGTACAGGGACGACTATGGCTACACCTTC.

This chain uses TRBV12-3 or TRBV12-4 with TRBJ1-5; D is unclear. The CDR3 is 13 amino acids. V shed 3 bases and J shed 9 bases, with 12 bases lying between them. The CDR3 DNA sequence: TGTGCCAGCAGTTTTACGGGCTCTGGGCCCCAGCATTTT. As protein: CASSFTGSGPQHF.

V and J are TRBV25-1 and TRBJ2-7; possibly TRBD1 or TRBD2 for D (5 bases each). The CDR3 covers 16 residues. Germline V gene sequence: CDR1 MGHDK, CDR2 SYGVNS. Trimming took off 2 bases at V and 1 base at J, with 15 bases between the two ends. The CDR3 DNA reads TGTGCCAGCAGTGAAGGGGGTCCTCCTTTATCCTACGAGCAGTACTTC. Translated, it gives CASSEGGPPLSYEQYF.

The CDR3 loop is CASTNREEYNEQFF. The CDR3 bases are TGTGCCAGCACCAACCGGGAGGAGTACAATGAGCAGTTCTTC. This chain connects TRBV6-2 or TRBV6-3 to TRBJ2-1; 7 bases fit TRBD2. From germline, CDR1 is MNHEY and CDR2 SVGEGT. V shed 7 bases and J 4 bases; nucleotides not matched to a gene: 7. The CDR3 contains 14 residues.

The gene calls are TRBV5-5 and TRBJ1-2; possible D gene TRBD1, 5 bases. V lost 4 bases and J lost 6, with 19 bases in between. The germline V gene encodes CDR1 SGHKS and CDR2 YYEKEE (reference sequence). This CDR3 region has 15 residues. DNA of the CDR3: TGTGCCAGCAGCCCCCTTATGACAGTTTCCGATGGCTACACCTTC. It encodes CASSPLMTVSDGYTF.

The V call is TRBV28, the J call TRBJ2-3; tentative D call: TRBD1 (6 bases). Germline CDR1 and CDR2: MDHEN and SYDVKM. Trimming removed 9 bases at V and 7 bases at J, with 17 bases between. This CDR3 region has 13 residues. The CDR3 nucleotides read TGTGCCAGTATGAACAGGGCTAGATATACGCAGTATTTT. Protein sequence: CASMNRARYTQYF.

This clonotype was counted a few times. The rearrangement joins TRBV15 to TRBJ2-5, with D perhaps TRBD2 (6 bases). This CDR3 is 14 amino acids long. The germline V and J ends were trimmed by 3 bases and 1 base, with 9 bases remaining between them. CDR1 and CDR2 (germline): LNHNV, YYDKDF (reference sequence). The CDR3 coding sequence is TGTGCCACCAGCAGCTGGACTACCCAAGAGACCCAGTACTTC. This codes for CATSSWTTQETQYF.

The CDR3 loop is CSARGSKETQYF. The CDR3 DNA sequence: TGCAGTGCTAGAGGCAGCAAAGAGACCCAGTACTTC. The chain is built from TRBV20-1 and TRBJ2-7, with D unresolved. Near its end, the DNA agrees better with TRBJ2-5, so the J call may be wrong. The length of the CDR3 is 12 residues. The germline gives CDR1 DFQATT, CDR2 SNEGSKA (reference sequence).

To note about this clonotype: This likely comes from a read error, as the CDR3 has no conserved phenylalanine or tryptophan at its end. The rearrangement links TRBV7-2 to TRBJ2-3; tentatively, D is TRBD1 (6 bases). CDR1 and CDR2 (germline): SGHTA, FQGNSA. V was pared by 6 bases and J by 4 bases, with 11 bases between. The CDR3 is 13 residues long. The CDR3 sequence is CASRGAVPDTQYV. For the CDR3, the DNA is TGTGCCAGCAGGGGGGCAGTCCCAGATACGCAGTATGTT.

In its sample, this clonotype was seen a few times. The CDR3 DNA follows: TGTGCCACCGGACAGGCGAACACAGATACGCAGTATTTT. Protein: CATGQANTDTQYF. The rearrangement links TRBV24-1 to TRBJ2-3, with 7 bases identical to TRBD1. Germline V lookup: CDR1 KGHDR, CDR2 SFDVKD. V was pared by 9 bases and J by 2 bases, with 4 bases of the junction left unmatched. The CDR3 has 13 residues.

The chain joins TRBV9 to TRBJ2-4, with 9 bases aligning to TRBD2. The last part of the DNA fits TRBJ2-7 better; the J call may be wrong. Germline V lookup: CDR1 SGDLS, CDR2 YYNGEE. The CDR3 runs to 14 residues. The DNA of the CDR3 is TGTGCCAGCAGCGAGGCTAGCGGGGCTTACGAGCAGTACTTC. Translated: CASSEASGAYEQYF.

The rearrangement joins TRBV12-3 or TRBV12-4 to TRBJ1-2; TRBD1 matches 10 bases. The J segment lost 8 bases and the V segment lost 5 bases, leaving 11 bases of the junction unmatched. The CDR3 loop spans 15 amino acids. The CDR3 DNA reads TGTGCCAGCAGTGTACGGGACAGGGGCCGTGCCGGCTACACCTTC. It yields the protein CASSVRDRGRAGYTF.

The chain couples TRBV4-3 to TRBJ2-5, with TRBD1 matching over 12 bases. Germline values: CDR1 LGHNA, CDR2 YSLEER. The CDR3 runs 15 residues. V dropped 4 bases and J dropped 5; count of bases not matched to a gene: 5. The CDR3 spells CASSPPGQGAETQYF. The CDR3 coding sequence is TGCGCCAGCAGCCCACCGGGACAGGGGGCGGAGACCCAGTACTTC.

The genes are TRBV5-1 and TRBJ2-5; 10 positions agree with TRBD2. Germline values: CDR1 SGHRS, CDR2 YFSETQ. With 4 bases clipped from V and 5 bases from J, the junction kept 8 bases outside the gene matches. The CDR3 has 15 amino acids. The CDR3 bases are TGCGCCAGCAGCCAAGGACTAGCGGTCTTGGAGACCCAGTACTTC. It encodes CASSQGLAVLETQYF.

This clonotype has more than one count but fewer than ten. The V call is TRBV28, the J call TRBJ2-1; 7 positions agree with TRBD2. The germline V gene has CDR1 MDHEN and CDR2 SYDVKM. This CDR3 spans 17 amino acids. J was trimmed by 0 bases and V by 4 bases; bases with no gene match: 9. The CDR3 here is CASSSPSGVSSYNEQFF. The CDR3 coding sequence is TGTGCCAGCAGTTCCCCCAGCGGGGTCAGCTCCTACAATGAGCAGTTCTTC.

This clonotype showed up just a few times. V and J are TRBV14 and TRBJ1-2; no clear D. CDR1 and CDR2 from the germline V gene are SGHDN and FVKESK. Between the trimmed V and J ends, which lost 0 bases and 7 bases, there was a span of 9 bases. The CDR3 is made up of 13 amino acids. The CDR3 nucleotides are TGTGCCAGCAGCCAAGACCTACGTCGTGGCTACACCTTC. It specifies CASSQDLRRGYTF.

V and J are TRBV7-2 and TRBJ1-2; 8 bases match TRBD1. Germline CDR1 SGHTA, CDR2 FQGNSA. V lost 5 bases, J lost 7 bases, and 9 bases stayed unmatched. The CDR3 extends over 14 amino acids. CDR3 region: CASSLQGALGGYTF. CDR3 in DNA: TGTGCCAGCAGCCTGCAGGGGGCTTTGGGTGGCTACACCTTC. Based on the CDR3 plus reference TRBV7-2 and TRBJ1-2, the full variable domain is GAGVSQSPSNKVTEKGKDVELRCDPISGHTALYWYRQSLGQGLEFLIYFQGNSAPDKSGLPSDRFSAERTGGSVSTLTIQRTQQEDSAVYLCASSLQGALGGYTFGSGTRLTVV.